The rows below give T cell receptor beta chains drawn from one sample of a study of T cells after yellow fever vaccination. Via MiXCR, TCRdb re-called the 5' RACE reads, giving one row per CDR3 protein. Among 500,000 to 650,000 distinct CDR3 sequences listed, 13% were seen once. The sample here was PBMCs, taken on the day of the yellow fever booster vaccination. Every receptor here comes from a man aged 25-40 years who received the YFV17D yellow fever vaccine. Both conserved end residues are part of each CDR3. A D gene is named only where the DNA matches it firmly. Not all rows give a size; the values are once, few, many and, for expanded clones, a class.

j_call	d_call	clone_size	v_call	cdr3_nt	cdr3_aa
TRBJ2-7	.	.	TRBV7-9	TGTGCCAGCAGCTCAACCGGGACTCACGCCCCCCACGAGCAGTACTTC	CASSSTGTHAPHEQYF
TRBJ2-1	TRBD2	.	TRBV6-1	TGTGCCAGCAGGCCAGCGGGAGTTTTCGTCGCTGAGCAGTTCTTC	CASRPAGVFVAEQFF
TRBJ2-7	TRBD1	few	TRBV6-1	TGTGCCAGCAGAGCCATCGGGACAGGGACCTACGAGCAGTACTTC	CASRAIGTGTYEQYF
TRBJ1-2	TRBD1	many	TRBV10-2	TGCGCCAGCACGGAACTATCGGACAGGGGGTACTATGGCTACACCTTC	CASTELSDRGYYGYTF
TRBJ1-1	.	few	TRBV6-1	TGTACTTCCGACAGGCGAAATGGCGGCACTGAAGCTTTCTTT	CTSDRRNGGTEAFF
TRBJ2-2	TRBD2	.	TRBV5-1	TGCGCCAGCAGTCCTAGCGGGAGTATCAACACCGGGGAGCTGTTTTTT	CASSPSGSINTGELFF
TRBJ2-1	.	few	TRBV9	TGTGCCAGCACTGCGGGGCTACCCTACAATGAGCAGTTCTTC	CASTAGLPYNEQFF
TRBJ2-5	.	.	TRBV5-5	TGTGCCAGCAGCTTGATGGTCTCAGCCCAAGAGACCCAGTACTTC	CASSLMVSAQETQYF
TRBJ1-1	.	.	TRBV29-1	TGCAGCGCAGGGAGAGTCACTGAAGCTTTCTTT	CSAGRVTEAFF
TRBJ1-5	.	few	TRBV4-3	TGCGCCAGCAGCCAAGATCTCCGGGAAAGCAATCAGCCCCAGCATTTT	CASSQDLRESNQPQHF
TRBJ1-1	.	.	TRBV20-1	TGCAGTGCTAACGGGGCGGACACTGAAGCTTTCTTT	CSANGADTEAFF
TRBJ1-2	.	.	TRBV3-1	TGTGCCAGCAGCCAAGTGGGGGGAAGCGGCTACACCTTC	CASSQVGGSGYTF
TRBJ2-4	.	once	TRBV29-1	TGCAGCCTCAGGGTTGATCAAATTCAGTACTTC	CSLRVDQIQYF
TRBJ2-1	.	many	TRBV6-1	TGTGCCAGCAGTCCCACCACGAGATCCTACAATGAGCAGTTCTTC	CASSPTTRSYNEQFF
TRBJ1-5	.	few	TRBV7-2	TGTGCCAGCAGCTTAGTTCAGGGATCGTTACAGCCCCAGCATTTT	CASSLVQGSLQPQHF
TRBJ2-5	.	few	TRBV27	TGTGCCAGCAGTTTATCGGTCAGCTGGCAAGAGACCCAGTACTTC	CASSLSVSWQETQYF
TRBJ1-1	.	.	TRBV29-1	TGCAGCTATTCGGGGAGGAATCGAAACACTGAAGCTTTCTTT	CSYSGRNRNTEAFF
TRBJ1-3	.	few	TRBV27	TGTGCCAGCAGCCCCGGTTCTGGAAACACCATATATTTT	CASSPGSGNTIYF
TRBJ1-2	TRBD1	few	TRBV27	TGTGCCAGCAGTTCACCGGGACAGGGGAACTATGGCTACACCTTC	CASSSPGQGNYGYTF
TRBJ2-3	.	few	TRBV7-9	TGTGCCAGCAGCGGCGGGGAGTTCCCAGATACGCAGTATTTT	CASSGGEFPDTQYF
TRBJ2-1	TRBD2	few	TRBV6-5	TGTGCCAGCATTGCGGGAGATGAGCAGTTCTTC	CASIAGDEQFF
TRBJ1-1	.	.	TRBV20-1	TGCAGTCCTGTGGGGGAAGCGATGGGCACTGAAGCTTTCTTT	CSPVGEAMGTEAFF
TRBJ2-7	.	.	TRBV20-1	TGCAGTGCTACCGGACAGTCCCACGAGCAGTACTTC	CSATGQSHEQYF
TRBJ2-1	.	.	TRBV11-2	TGTGCCAGCAGCCACCGGGGCCGCAATGAGCAGTTCTTC	CASSHRGRNEQFF
TRBJ1-5	TRBD1	few	TRBV10-3	TGTGCCATCAGCGGGGACAGGGCGATGGAGCCCCAGCATTTT	CAISGDRAMEPQHF
TRBJ2-1	.	few	TRBV25-1	TGTGCCAGCAGTGAGGGGCGGCCGGTGAATGAGCAGTTCTTC	CASSEGRPVNEQFF
TRBJ2-5	.	.	TRBV29-1	TGCAGCGTGACGGAGGGCCAAGAGACCCAGTACTTC	CSVTEGQETQYF
TRBJ2-7	.	few	TRBV2	TGTGCCAGCGCCGTGAGGGTAGGGGCTTTACGCTCCTACGAGCAGTACTTC	CASAVRVGALRSYEQYF
TRBJ2-1	TRBD2	many	TRBV5-1	TGCGCTAGCTCCGCGGGAGGGTACAACAATGAGCAGTTCTTC	CASSAGGYNNEQFF
TRBJ2-7	TRBD2	.	TRBV9	TGTGCCAGCAGCCCGGCCTTCAGCGGGAGCTCCTACGAGCAGTACTTC	CASSPAFSGSSYEQYF
TRBJ2-7	.	few	TRBV20-1	TGCAGTGCTAGACGTGGGAGCAGGCTCTACGAGCAGTACTTC	CSARRGSRLYEQYF
TRBJ2-3	TRBD2	few	TRBV12-3/TRBV12-4	TGTGCCAGCAGGGGGACTAGCGGGGGACAGTATTTT	CASRGTSGGQYF
TRBJ2-1	TRBD1	many	TRBV28	TGTGCCATTAACAGGGGGCAAGGTGAGCAGTTCTTC	CAINRGQGEQFF
TRBJ2-5	.	few	TRBV7-9	TGTGCCAGCAGCTTAAGACAGAACCAAGAGACCCAGTACTTC	CASSLRQNQETQYF
TRBJ2-6	.	few	TRBV3-1	TGTGCCAGCAGCCCGAGACTGGTCTCTGGGGCCAACGTCCTGACTTTC	CASSPRLVSGANVLTF
TRBJ1-6	.	.	TRBV20-1	TGCAGTGCTAGAATGGTGGCAGCAGGGAATTCACCCCTCCACTTT	CSARMVAAGNSPLHF
TRBJ2-7	.	.	TRBV28	TGTGCCAGTATAAGTAATACCTACGAGCAGTACTTC	CASISNTYEQYF
TRBJ2-3	TRBD2	many	TRBV5-1	TGCGCCAGCAGCTCACGACTAGCGGGAGGGGCAGATACGCAGTATTTT	CASSSRLAGGADTQYF
TRBJ2-5	.	many	TRBV5-1	TGCGCCAGCAGCTTGGTGACGGCGGGAGAGACCCAGTACTTC	CASSLVTAGETQYF
TRBJ2-7	.	.	TRBV28	TGTGCCAGCCATCCTGGCGGTCCCTACGAGCAGTACTTC	CASHPGGPYEQYF
TRBJ1-3	.	.	TRBV11-2	TGTGCCAGCAGCTTAGTTCCCAGGAAAGGAAACACCATATATTTT	CASSLVPRKGNTIYF
TRBJ2-3	TRBD2	.	TRBV29-1	TGCAGCGTTCCCCGACTAGCGGGATATTTAAATACGCAGTATTTT	CSVPRLAGYLNTQYF
TRBJ2-1	TRBD2	few	TRBV27	TGTGCCAGCAGCCTCAGGACTAGCGGGAGTTTCAATGAGCAGTTCTTC	CASSLRTSGSFNEQFF
TRBJ2-1	.	few	TRBV3-1	TGTGCCAGCAGCCCCGGACCGTTTTCCTACAATGAGCAGTTCTTC	CASSPGPFSYNEQFF
TRBJ1-1	TRBD1	.	TRBV5-5	TGTGCCAGCAGCTTGGAATCGGACAGGCCAGCAAAAGCTTTCTTT	CASSLESDRPAKAFF
TRBJ2-1	.	few	TRBV20-1	TGCAGTGCTAGGAGGGCACAGGGAGGTCCCGAGCAGTTCTTC	CSARRAQGGPEQFF
TRBJ2-5	TRBD2	few	TRBV18	TGTGCCAGCTCACCACCCATCCTAACTAGCGGGGGAGAGACCCAGTACTTC	CASSPPILTSGGETQYF
TRBJ2-6	.	.	TRBV5-1	TGCGCCAGCAGCTTGATTCTCTCTGGGGCCAACGTCCTGACTTTC	CASSLILSGANVLTF
TRBJ2-7	.	.	TRBV10-3	TGTGCCATCAGTGATTCCGGGGGTAATCCCTACGAGCAGTACTTC	CAISDSGGNPYEQYF
TRBJ2-7	.	.	TRBV3-1	TGTGCCAGCAGCCAAGGTTGGGGGCCCTCCTACGAGCAGTACTTC	CASSQGWGPSYEQYF